This passage covers 13 T cell receptor beta chains from one sample sequenced in a study of blood T cell repertoires in COVID-19. Using immunoSEQ multiplex PCR, the repertoire was profiled, and TCRdb retains in-frame clones only, with some absent. This sample has 110,000 or so clones; 81% occur once, and the top ten carry 1.5% to 1.7%. Source material: peripheral blood. The receptors derive from a man in his forties or fifties with acute or convalescent COVID-19.

The chain links TRBV19 to TRBJ2-7, with D possibly being TRBD2 (6 bases). Trimming shortened V by 5 bases and J by 6 bases, and 17 bases separated the two germline ends. This CDR3 is 14 amino acids long. The germline V gene encodes CDR1 LNHDA and CDR2 SQIVND (reference sequence). CDR3 coding DNA: TGTGCCAGTAGTCCCGTAGCGGCGTCTGGCGAGCAGTACTTC. Translating gives CASSPVAASGEQYF.

This sequence joins TRBV4-1 and TRBJ2-2, with 10 bases matching TRBD1. Germline assignment: CDR1 MGHRA and CDR2 YSYEKL. The CDR3 length is 15 residues. Losses at the gene ends were 4 bases for V and 7 bases for J; bases not matched to a gene: 6. CDR3 coding DNA: TGCGCCAGCAGCCGAACGGGACAGGGGATCGGGGAGCTGTTTTTT. Its protein product is CASSRTGQGIGELFF.

V usage is TRBV6-1 and J usage is TRBJ2-2; 9 nucleotides agree with TRBD1. V was clipped by 4 bases and J by 3 bases; unmatched bases: 9. This CDR3 has 17 residues. The germline CDR1 and CDR2 sequences are MNHNS and SASEGT. This chain's CDR3 is CASSAWTGVTDTGELFF. CDR3 DNA: TGTGCCAGCAGTGCCTGGACAGGGGTAACCGACACCGGGGAGCTGTTTTTT.

A few counts support this clone. The chain couples TRBV6-4 to TRBJ1-2, with D perhaps matching TRBD1 (6 bases). The CDR3 is 12 amino acids. The V and J ends lost 3 bases and 5 bases respectively, with 7 bases between them. CDR1 is MRHNA and CDR2 is SNTAGT in the germline V gene. The chain's CDR3 is CASSETGYGYTF. The CDR3 DNA follows: TGTGCCAGCAGTGAGACAGGATATGGCTACACCTTC.

The V call is TRBV5-6, the J call TRBJ2-1; TRBD2 is a possible D gene (5 bases). The germline V gene has CDR1 SGHDT and CDR2 YYEEEE. This CDR3 region has 14 residues. Trimming stripped 0 bases from V and 3 bases from J, with 7 bases between. CDR3: CASSLAGNYNEQFF. CDR3 sequence (DNA): TGTGCCAGCAGCTTGGCGGGGAACTACAATGAGCAGTTCTTC.

This chain uses TRBV5-1 with TRBJ1-1; TRBD1 might be the D (6 bases). The CDR3 extends over 14 amino acids. V lost 4 bases and J lost 0, with 10 bases in between. Germline V CDR1 and CDR2: SGHRS, YFSETQ. DNA for the CDR3: TGCGCCAGCAGCCGGACAGCTCTGAACACTGAAGCTTTCTTT. Its protein product is CASSRTALNTEAFF.

V is TRBV11-2 and J is TRBJ2-7; 9 bases match TRBD1. CDR1 is SGHAT and CDR2 is FQNNGV in the germline V gene. V dropped 0 bases and J dropped 3; count of bases not matched to a gene: 6. The CDR3 runs to 16 residues. The chain's CDR3 is CASSLEQRTGVYEQYF. CDR3 nucleotides: TGTGCCAGCAGCTTAGAGCAGAGGACAGGGGTCTACGAGCAGTACTTC.

The gene calls are TRBV6-1 and TRBJ1-6; 10 bases align to TRBD1. CDR1 and CDR2 (germline): MNHNS, SASEGT. V gave up 3 bases and J gave up 10 bases; unmatched junction bases: 6. The CDR3 contains 15 residues. The CDR3 DNA follows: TGTGCCAGCAGTGATGGGACAGGGGTTCGGTCACCCCTCCACTTT. It yields the protein CASSDGTGVRSPLHF.

This clone was picked up a small number of times. The chain has TRBV11-2 and TRBJ1-6; D may be TRBD1 (6 bases). The CDR3 has 14 amino acids. Trimming cost V 6 bases and J 6 bases, with 12 bases left between them. CDR1 and CDR2 from the germline V gene are SGHAT and FQNNGV. The CDR3 DNA follows: TGTGCCAGCAGAGGGAGGGGGACTAATTCACCCCTCCACTTT. This translates into CASRGRGTNSPLHF.

The chain uses TRBV6-1 and TRBJ1-6, with a tentative D call TRBD1 (5 bases). The CDR3 length is 15 residues. CDR1 is MNHNS and CDR2 is SASEGT in the germline V gene. The V end was cut by 3 bases, the J end by 10 bases, with 16 bases between. CDR3 sequence (DNA): TGTGCCAGCAGTGAGGTTGCTGGGGCGGAATCACCCCTCCACTTT. Amino acid sequence: CASSEVAGAESPLHF.

V and J are TRBV4-1 and TRBJ1-6, with 8 bases identical to TRBD1. V was clipped by 0 bases and J by 10 bases; unmatched bases: 8. The CDR3 sequence is 16 residues long. Germline loops: CDR1 MGHRA, CDR2 YSYEKL. CDR3 coding DNA: TGCGCCAGCAGCCAAGATCGGGAGACAGGGGTATCACCCCTCCACTTT. Translated, it gives CASSQDRETGVSPLHF.

The rearrangement uses TRBV5-1 and TRBJ1-2; D is ambiguous. Per germline, CDR1 SGHRS and CDR2 YFSETQ. This CDR3 is 12 amino acids long. The ends were cut back, 8 bases at V and 4 bases at J, with 12 bases in the middle. The CDR3 DNA is TGCGCCAGTCGGGAGTCTGGCTATGGCTACACCTTC. Its protein is CASRESGYGYTF.

The chain carries TRBV7-3 and TRBJ2-3; 10 bases align to TRBD2. The trim removed 0 bases at V and 1 base at J, leaving 4 bases unmatched. Germline V gene lookup returns CDR1 SGHTA and CDR2 FQGTGA. The CDR3 is made up of 17 amino acids. In DNA, the CDR3 is TGTGCCAGCAGCTTAACTGGGCTAGCGGGGGGCACAGATACGCAGTATTTT. Translation: CASSLTGLAGGTDTQYF.